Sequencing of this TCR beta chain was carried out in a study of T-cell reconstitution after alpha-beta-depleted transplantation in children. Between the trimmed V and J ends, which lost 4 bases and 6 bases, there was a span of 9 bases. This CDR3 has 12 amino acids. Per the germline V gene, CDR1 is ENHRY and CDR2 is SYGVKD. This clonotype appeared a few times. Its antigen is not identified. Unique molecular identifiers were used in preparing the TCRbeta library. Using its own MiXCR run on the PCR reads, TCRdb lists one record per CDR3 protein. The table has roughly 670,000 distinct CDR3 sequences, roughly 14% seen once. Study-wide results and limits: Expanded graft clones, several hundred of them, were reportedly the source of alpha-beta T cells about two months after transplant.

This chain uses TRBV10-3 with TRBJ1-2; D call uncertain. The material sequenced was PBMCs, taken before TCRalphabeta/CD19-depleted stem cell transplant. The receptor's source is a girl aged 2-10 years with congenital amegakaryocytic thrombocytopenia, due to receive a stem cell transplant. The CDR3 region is CAISGTRDGYTF. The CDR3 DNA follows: TGTGCCATCAGTGGGACTCGGGATGGCTACACCTTC.